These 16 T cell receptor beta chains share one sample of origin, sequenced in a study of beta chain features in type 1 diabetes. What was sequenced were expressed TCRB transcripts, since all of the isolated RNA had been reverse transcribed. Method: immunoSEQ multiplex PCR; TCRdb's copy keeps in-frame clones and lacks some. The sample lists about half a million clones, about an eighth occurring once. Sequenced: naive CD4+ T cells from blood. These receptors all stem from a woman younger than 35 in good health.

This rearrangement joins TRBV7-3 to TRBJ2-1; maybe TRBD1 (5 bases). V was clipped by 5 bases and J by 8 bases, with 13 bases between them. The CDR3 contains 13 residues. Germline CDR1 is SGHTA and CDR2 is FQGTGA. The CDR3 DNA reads TGTGCCAGCAGCAGAAGGGGTCACTATGAGCAGTTCTTC. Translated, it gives CASSRRGHYEQFF.

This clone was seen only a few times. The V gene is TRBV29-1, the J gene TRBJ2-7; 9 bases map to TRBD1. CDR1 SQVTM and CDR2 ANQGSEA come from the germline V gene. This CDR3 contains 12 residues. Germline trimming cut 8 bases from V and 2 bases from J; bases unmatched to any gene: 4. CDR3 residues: CSRDRDPYEQYF. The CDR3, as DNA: TGCAGCAGGGACAGGGATCCCTACGAGCAGTACTTC.

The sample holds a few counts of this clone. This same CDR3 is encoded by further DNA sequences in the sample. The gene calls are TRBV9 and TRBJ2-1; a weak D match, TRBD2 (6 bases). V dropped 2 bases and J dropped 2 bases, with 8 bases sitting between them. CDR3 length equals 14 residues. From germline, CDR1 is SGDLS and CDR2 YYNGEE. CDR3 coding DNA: TGTGCCAGCAGCGTGGGCGGGGCCTACAATGAGCAGTTCTTC. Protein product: CASSVGGAYNEQFF.

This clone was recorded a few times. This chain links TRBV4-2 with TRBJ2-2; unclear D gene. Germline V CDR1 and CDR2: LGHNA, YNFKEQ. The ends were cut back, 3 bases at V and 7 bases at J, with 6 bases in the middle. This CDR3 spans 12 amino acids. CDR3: CASSQTSGELFF. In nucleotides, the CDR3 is TGTGCCAGCAGCCAGACCAGCGGGGAGCTGTTTTTT.

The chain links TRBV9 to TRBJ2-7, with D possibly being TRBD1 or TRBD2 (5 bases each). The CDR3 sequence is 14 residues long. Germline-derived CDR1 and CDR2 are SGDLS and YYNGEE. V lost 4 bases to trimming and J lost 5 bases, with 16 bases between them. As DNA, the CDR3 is TGTGCCAGCAGCTCCGGGACCCGGCCCCACGAGCAGTACTTC. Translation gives CASSSGTRPHEQYF.

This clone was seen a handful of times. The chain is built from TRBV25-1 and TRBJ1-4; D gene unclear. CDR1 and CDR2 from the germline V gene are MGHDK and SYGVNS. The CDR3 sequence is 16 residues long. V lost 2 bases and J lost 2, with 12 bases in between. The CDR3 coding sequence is TGTGCCAGCAGTGAAGGCTGGGCTGCCACTAATGAAAAACTGTTTTTT. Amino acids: CASSEGWAATNEKLFF.

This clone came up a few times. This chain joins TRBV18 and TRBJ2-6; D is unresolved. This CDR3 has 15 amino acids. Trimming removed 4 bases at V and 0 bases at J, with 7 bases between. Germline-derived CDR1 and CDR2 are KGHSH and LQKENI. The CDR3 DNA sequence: TGTGCCAGCTCACAGGGCGACTCTGGGGCCAACGTCCTGACTTTC. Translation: CASSQGDSGANVLTF.

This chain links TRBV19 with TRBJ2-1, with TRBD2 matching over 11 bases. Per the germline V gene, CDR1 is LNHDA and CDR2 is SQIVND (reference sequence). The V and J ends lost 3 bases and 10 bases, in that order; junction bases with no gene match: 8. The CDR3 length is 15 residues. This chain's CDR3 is CASSIPLAGGREQFF. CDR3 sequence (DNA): TGTGCCAGTAGTATTCCCCTAGCGGGAGGACGGGAGCAGTTCTTC.

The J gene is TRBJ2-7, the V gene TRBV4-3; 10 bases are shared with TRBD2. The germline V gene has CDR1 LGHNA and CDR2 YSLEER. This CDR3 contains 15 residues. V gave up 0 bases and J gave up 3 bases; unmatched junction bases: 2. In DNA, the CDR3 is TGCGCCAGCAGCCAAGAGGCTAGCGGGAGCTACGAGCAGTACTTC. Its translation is CASSQEASGSYEQYF.

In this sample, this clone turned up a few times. CDR3 sequence reads: CASSLRPGDNQPQHF. Here the CDR3 DNA reads TGCGCCAGCAGCCTTCGCCCAGGGGACAATCAGCCCCAGCATTTT. The chain is built from TRBV5-1 and TRBJ1-5, with D perhaps matching TRBD1 (6 bases). The germline V gene encodes CDR1 SGHRS and CDR2 YFSETQ. The CDR3 totals 15 residues. The germline V and J ends were trimmed by 4 bases and 3 bases, with 14 bases remaining between them.

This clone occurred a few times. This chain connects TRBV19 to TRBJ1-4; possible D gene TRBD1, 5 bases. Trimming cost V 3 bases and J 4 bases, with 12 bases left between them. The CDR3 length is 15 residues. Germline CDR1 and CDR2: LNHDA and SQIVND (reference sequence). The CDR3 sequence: CASSIPGRVNEKLFF. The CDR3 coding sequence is TGTGCCAGTAGTATTCCGGGCAGGGTTAATGAAAAACTGTTTTTT. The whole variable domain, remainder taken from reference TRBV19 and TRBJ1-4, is DGGITQSPKYLFRKEGQNVTLSCEQNLNHDAMYWYRQDPGQGLRLIYYSQIVNDFQKGDIAEGYSVSREKKESFPLTVTSAQKNPTAFYLCASSIPGRVNEKLFFGSGTQLSVL.

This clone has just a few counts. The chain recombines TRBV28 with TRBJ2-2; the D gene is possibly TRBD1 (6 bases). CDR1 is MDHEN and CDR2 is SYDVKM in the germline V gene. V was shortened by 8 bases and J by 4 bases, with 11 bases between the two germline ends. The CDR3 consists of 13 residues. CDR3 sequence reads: CASDRPVTGELFF. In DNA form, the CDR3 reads TGTGCCAGCGACAGGCCCGTCACCGGGGAGCTGTTTTTT.

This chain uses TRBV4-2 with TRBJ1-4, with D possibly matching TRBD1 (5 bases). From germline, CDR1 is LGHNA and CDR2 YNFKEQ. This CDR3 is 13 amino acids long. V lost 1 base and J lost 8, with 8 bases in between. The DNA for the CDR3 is TGTGCCAGCAGCCAAGTGCGGGGGGAAAAACTGTTTTTT. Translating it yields CASSQVRGEKLFF.

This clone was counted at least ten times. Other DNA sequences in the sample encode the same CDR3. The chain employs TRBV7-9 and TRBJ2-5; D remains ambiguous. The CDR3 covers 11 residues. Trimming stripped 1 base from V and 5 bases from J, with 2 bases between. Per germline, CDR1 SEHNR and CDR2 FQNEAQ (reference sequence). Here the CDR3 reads CASSLVETQYF. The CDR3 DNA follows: TGTGCCAGCAGCTTAGTGGAGACCCAGTACTTC.

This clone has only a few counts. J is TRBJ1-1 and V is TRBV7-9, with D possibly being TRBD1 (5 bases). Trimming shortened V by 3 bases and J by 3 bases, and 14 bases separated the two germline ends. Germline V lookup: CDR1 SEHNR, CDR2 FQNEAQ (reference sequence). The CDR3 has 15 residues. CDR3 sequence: CASSLGEGVDTEAFF. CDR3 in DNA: TGTGCCAGCAGCTTGGGGGAGGGCGTAGACACTGAAGCTTTCTTT.

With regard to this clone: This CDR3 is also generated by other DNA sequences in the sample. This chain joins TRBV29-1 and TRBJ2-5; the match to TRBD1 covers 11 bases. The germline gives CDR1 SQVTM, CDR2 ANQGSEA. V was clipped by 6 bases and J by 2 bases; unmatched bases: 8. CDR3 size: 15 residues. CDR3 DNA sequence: TGCAGCGTGTGGGGGACAGGGGGTCAGCAAGAGACCCAGTACTTC. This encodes CSVWGTGGQQETQYF.